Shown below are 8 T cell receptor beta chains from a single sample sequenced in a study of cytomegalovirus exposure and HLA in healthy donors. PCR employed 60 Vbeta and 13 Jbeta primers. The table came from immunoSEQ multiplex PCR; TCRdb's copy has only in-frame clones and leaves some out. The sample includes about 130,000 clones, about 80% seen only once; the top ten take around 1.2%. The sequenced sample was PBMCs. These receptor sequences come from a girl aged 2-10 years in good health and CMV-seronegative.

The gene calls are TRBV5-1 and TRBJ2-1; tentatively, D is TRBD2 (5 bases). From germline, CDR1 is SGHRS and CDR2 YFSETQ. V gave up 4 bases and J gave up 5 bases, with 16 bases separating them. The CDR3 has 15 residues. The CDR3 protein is CASSPVARADNEQFF. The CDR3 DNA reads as TGCGCCAGCAGCCCGGTAGCGAGAGCGGACAATGAGCAGTTCTTC.

The CDR3 spells CASRSPGQDLYSNQPQHF. The CDR3 DNA reads TGCGCCAGCAGGTCCCCTGGACAGGACCTTTATAGCAATCAGCCCCAGCATTTT. The rearrangement links TRBV10-1 to TRBJ1-5; 7 nucleotides match TRBD1. The CDR3 covers 18 residues. CDR1 WNHNN and CDR2 SYGVQD come from the germline V gene (reference sequence). Trimming took 6 bases from V and 0 from J; bases not matched to a gene: 14.

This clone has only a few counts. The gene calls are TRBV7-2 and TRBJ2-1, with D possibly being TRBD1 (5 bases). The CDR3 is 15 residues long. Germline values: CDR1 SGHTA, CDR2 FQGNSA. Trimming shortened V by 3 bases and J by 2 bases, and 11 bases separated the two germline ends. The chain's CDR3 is CASSFSRGTYNEQFF. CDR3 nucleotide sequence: TGTGCCAGCAGCTTTTCAAGGGGTACCTACAATGAGCAGTTCTTC.

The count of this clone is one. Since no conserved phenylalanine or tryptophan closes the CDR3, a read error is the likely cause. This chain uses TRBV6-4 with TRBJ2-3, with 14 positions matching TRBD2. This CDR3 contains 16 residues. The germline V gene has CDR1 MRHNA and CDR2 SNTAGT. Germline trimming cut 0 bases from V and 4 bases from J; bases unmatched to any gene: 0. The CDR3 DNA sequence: TGTGCCAGCAGTGACTCGGGACTAGCGGGAGCAGATACGCAGTATGTT. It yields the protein CASSDSGLAGADTQYV.

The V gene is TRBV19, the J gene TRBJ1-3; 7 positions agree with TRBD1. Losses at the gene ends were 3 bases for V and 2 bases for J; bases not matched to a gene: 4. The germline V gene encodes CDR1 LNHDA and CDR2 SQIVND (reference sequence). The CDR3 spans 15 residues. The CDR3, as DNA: TGTGCCAGTAGTATCGACAGGGAAGCTGGAAACACCATATATTTT. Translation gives CASSIDREAGNTIYF. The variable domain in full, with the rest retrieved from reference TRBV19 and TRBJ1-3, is DGGITQSPKYLFRKEGQNVTLSCEQNLNHDAMYWYRQDPGQGLRLIYYSQIVNDFQKGDIAEGYSVSREKKESFPLTVTSAQKNPTAFYLCASSIDREAGNTIYFGEGSWLTVV.

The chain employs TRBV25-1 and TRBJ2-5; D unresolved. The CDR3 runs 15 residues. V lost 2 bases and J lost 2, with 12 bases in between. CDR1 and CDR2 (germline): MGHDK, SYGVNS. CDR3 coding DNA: TGTGCCAGCAGTGAACGTAATCAGACACAAGAGACCCAGTACTTC. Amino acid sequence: CASSERNQTQETQYF.

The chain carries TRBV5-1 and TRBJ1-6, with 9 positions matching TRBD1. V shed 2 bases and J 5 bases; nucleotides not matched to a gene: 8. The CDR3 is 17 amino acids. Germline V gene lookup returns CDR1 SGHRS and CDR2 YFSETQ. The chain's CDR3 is CASSLSGTGWNNSPLHF. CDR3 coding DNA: TGCGCCAGCAGCTTATCCGGGACAGGGTGGAATAATTCACCCCTCCACTTT.

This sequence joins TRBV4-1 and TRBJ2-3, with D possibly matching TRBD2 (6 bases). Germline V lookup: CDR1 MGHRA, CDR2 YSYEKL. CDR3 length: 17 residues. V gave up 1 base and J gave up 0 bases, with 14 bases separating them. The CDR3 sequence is CASSQVSAGTSTDTQYF. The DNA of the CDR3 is TGCGCCAGCAGCCAAGTCTCTGCGGGGACTAGCACAGATACGCAGTATTTT.